The present T cell receptor beta chain was sequenced within a study of CDR3 diversity in severe acne. MiXCR was run by TCRdb on the PCR reads, yielding one entry per CDR3 protein. The data show about 97,000 distinct CDR3 sequences, with 51% seen just once and around 12% held by the top ten. V shed 4 bases and J shed 0 bases, with 10 bases lying between them. Per the germline V gene, CDR1 is SGHDT and CDR2 is YYEEEE. This CDR3 is 14 amino acids long. Many counts were recorded for this clonotype. The receptor comes from a male donor with acne. The rearrangement links TRBV5-6 to TRBJ1-2; D gene uncertain. The sequenced sample consisted of blood. The CDR3 coding sequence is TGTGCCAGCAGCCCCGAGCTGGCTAACTATGGCTACACCTTC. Protein sequence: CASSPELANYGYTF.